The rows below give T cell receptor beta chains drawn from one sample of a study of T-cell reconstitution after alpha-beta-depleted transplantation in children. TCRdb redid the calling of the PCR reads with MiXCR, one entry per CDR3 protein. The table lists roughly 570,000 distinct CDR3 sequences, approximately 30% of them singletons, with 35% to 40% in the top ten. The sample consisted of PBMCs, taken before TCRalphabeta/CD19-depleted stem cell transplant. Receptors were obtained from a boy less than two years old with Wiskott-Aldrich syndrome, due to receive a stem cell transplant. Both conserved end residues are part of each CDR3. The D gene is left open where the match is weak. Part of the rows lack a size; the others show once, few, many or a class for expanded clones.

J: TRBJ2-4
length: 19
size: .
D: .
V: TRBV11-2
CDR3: CASSLGVGWGGLAKNIQYF
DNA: TGTGCCAGCAGCTTAGGTGTAGGGTGGGGCGGCTTAGCCAAAAACATTCAGTACTTC

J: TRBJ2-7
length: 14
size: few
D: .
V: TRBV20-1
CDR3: CSARDPRIWGEQYF
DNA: TGCAGTGCTAGAGATCCTAGGATTTGGGGTGAGCAGTACTTC

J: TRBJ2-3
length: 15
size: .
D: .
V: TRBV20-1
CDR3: CSAPQRVTGTDTQYF
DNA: TGCAGTGCTCCTCAGCGGGTAACAGGCACAGATACGCAGTATTTT

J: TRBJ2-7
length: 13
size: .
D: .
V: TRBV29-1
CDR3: CSVVFSQNYEQYF
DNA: TGCAGCGTTGTTTTCAGTCAGAACTACGAGCAGTACTTC

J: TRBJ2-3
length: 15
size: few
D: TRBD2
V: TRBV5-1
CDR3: CASSFLAGVPDTQYF
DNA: TGCGCCAGCAGCTTCCTAGCGGGAGTACCAGATACGCAGTATTTT

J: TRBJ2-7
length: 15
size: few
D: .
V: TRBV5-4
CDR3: CASKGGLGQSYEQYF
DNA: TGTGCCAGCAAAGGTGGGTTAGGGCAGTCCTACGAGCAGTACTTC

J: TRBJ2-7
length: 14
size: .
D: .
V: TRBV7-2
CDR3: CASSPTTSSYEQYF
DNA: TGTGCCAGCAGCCCGACTACCTCCTCCTACGAGCAGTACTTC

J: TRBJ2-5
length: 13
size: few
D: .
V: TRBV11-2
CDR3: CASSPPGARTQYF
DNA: TGTGCCAGCAGTCCTCCGGGAGCTAGGACCCAGTACTTC

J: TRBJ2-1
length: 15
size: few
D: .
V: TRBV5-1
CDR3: CASSTAQGGGNEQFF
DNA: TGCGCCAGCAGCACCGCTCAGGGGGGAGGCAATGAGCAGTTCTTC

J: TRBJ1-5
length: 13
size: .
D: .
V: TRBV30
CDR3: CAWSPGSVQPQHF
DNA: TGTGCCTGGAGTCCAGGTTCGGTTCAGCCCCAGCATTTT

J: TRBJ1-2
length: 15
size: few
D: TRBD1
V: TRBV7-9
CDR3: CASSLIGQGLIGYTF
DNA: TGTGCCAGCAGCTTGATTGGACAGGGTCTTATTGGCTACACCTTC

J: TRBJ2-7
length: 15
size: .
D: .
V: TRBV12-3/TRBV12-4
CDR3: CASSLQGFLLDEQYF
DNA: TGTGCCAGCAGTTTACAGGGGTTTCTTTTGGACGAGCAGTACTTC

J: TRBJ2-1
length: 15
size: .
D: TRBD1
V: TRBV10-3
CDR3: CAIRRQGPWKDEQFF
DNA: TGTGCCATCAGGCGACAGGGCCCTTGGAAGGATGAGCAGTTCTTC

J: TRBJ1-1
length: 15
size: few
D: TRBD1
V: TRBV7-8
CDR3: CASSSTGGEGTEAFF
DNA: TGTGCCAGCAGCTCTACAGGGGGCGAAGGGACTGAAGCTTTCTTT

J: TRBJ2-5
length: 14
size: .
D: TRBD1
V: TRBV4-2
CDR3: CASSQVGTGGTQYF
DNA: TGTGCCAGCAGCCAAGTCGGGACAGGGGGGACCCAGTACTTC

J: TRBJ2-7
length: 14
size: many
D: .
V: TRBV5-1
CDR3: CASSLTGKGYEQYF
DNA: TGCGCCAGCAGCTTGACAGGGAAGGGCTACGAGCAGTACTTC

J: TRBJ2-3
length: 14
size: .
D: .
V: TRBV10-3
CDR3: CAISRRDPADTQYF
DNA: TGTGCCATCTCTCGCCGGGACCCCGCAGATACGCAGTATTTT

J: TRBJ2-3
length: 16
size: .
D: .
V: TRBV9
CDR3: CASSYSGPSSTDTQYF
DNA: TGTGCCAGCAGCTACAGTGGTCCTTCATCTACAGATACGCAGTATTTT

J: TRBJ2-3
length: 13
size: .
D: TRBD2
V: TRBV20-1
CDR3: CSVTGGSTDTQYF
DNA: TGCAGTGTCACGGGAGGGAGCACAGATACGCAGTATTTT

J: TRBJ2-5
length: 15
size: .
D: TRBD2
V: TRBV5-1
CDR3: CASSFYGTRQETQYF
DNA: TGCGCCAGCAGCTTTTACGGGACTAGGCAAGAGACCCAGTACTTC

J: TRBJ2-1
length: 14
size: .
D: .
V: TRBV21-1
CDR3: CASREGGFNNEQFF
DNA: TGTGCCAGCCGAGAGGGGGGATTCAACAATGAGCAGTTCTTC

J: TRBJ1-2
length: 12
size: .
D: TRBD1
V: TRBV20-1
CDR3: CSAGQGAPGYTF
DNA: TGCAGTGCGGGACAGGGGGCGCCGGGCTACACCTTC

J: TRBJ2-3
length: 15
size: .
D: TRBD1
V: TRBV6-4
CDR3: CASRKTGVGTDTQYF
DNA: TGTGCCAGCAGGAAGACAGGGGTGGGGACAGATACGCAGTATTTT

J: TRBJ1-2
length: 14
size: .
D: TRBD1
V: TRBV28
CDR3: CASRGTGGVDGYTF
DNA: TGTGCCAGCAGGGGCACAGGGGGCGTTGACGGCTACACCTTC

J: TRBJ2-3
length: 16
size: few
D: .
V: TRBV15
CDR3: CATSRRPGLSTDTQYF
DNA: TGTGCCACCAGCAGACGACCGGGACTTAGCACAGATACGCAGTATTTT

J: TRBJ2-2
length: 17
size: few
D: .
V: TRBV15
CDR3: CATSRDLRGVSTGELFF
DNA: TGTGCCACCAGCAGAGATCTCAGGGGGGTGTCCACCGGGGAGCTGTTTTTT

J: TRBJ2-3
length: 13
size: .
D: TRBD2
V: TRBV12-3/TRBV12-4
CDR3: CASRRLASDTQYF
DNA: TGTGCCAGCAGAAGACTAGCATCAGATACGCAGTATTTT

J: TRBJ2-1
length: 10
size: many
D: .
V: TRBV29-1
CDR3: CSVAYDEQFF
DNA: TGCAGCGTGGCTTACGATGAGCAGTTCTTC

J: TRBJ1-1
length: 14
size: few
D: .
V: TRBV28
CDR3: CASSPSTENTEAFF
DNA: TGTGCCAGCAGTCCGTCGACGGAGAACACTGAAGCTTTCTTT

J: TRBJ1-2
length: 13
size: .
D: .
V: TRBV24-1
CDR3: CATSSVHARSYTF
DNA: TGTGCCACCTCTTCAGTGCATGCTAGGAGCTACACCTTC

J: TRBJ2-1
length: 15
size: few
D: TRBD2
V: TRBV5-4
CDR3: CASSLGAGLRNEQFF
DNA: TGTGCCAGCAGCTTGGGAGCGGGGTTAAGGAATGAGCAGTTCTTC

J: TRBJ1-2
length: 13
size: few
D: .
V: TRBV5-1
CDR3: CASSSRDNYGYTF
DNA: TGCGCCAGCAGCTCCAGGGATAACTATGGCTACACCTTC

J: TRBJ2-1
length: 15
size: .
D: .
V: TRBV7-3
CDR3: CASSLTPSSYNEQFF
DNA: TGTGCCAGCAGCCTGACCCCGAGCTCCTACAATGAGCAGTTCTTC

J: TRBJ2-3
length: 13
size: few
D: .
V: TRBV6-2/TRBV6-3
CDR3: CASSYRITDTQYF
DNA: TGTGCCAGCAGTTACAGGATCACAGATACGCAGTATTTT

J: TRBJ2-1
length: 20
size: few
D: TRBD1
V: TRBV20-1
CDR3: CSARDHRDRGRKISYNEQFF
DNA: TGCAGTGCTAGGGATCACCGGGACAGGGGCCGGAAAATCTCCTACAATGAGCAGTTCTTC

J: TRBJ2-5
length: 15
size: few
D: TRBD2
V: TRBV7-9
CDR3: CASSPRLAVGETQYF
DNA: TGTGCCAGCAGCCCGAGACTAGCGGTCGGGGAGACCCAGTACTTC

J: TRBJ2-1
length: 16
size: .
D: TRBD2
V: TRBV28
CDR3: CASSLLGTRSYNEQFF
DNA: TGTGCCAGCAGTTTATTGGGGACTAGATCCTACAATGAGCAGTTCTTC

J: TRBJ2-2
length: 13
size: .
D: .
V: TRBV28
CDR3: CASRAPNTGDLFF
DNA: TGTGCCAGCAGGGCTCCTAACACCGGGGACCTGTTTTTT

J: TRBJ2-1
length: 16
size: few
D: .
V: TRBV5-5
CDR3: CASSLAGWMVVNEQFF
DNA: TGTGCCAGCAGCTTGGCCGGGTGGATGGTCGTGAATGAGCAGTTCTTC

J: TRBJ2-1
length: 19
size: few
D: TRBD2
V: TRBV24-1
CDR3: CATSDTGTSGRADLNEQFF
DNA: TGTGCCACCAGTGATACCGGGACTAGCGGGAGGGCCGATTTGAATGAGCAGTTCTTC

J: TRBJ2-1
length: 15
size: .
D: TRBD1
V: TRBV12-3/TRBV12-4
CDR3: CASSPPGQAYNEQFF
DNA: TGTGCCAGCAGTCCCCCCGGACAGGCCTACAATGAGCAGTTCTTC

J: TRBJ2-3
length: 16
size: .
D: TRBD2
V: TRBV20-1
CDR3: CSAERTSGELTDTQYF
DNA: TGCAGTGCTGAACGGACTAGCGGGGAGCTCACAGATACGCAGTATTTT

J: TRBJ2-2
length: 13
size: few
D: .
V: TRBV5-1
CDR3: CASRLTNTGELFF
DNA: TGCGCCAGCCGACTAACGAACACCGGGGAGCTGTTTTTT

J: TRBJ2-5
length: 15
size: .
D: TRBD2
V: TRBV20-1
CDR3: CSASLGAGGGETQYF
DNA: TGCAGTGCTAGCCTCGGGGCGGGAGGTGGTGAGACCCAGTACTTC

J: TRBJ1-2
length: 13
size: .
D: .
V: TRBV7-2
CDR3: CASSPPGSPGYTF
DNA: TGTGCCAGCAGCCCCCCGGGGAGTCCTGGCTACACCTTC

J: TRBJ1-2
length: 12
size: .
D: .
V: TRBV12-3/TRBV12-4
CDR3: CASSTRSGPYTF
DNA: TGTGCCAGCAGTACCCGGTCGGGCCCCTACACCTTC

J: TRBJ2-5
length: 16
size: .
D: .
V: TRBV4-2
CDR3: CASSQVVARYQETQYF
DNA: TGTGCCAGCAGCCAAGTTGTAGCGCGGTACCAAGAGACCCAGTACTTC

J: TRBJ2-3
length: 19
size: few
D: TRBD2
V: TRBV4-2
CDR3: CASSQGRLGLAGETDTQYF
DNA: TGTGCCAGCAGCCAAGGTCGTCTAGGACTAGCGGGAGAAACAGATACGCAGTATTTT

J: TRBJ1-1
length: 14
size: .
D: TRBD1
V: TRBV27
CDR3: CASSRQGASTEAFF
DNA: TGTGCCAGCAGTCGTCAGGGGGCGTCCACTGAAGCTTTCTTT

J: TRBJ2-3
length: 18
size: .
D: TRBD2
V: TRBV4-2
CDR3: CASSQEPTGGGRTDTQYF
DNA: TGTGCCAGCAGCCAAGAGCCCACTGGGGGAGGGCGCACAGATACGCAGTATTTT

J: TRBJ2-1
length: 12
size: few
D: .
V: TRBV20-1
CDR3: CSAPGTINEQFF
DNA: TGCAGTGCTCCCGGGACAATCAATGAGCAGTTCTTC